This T cell receptor beta chain was observed in a study of blood T cell repertoires in COVID-19. Sequenced by immunoSEQ multiplex PCR; TCRdb stores in-frame clones only, minus some. The sample carries around 300,000 clones, roughly 90% recorded once. CDR3 length equals 16 residues. J gave up 2 bases and V 1 base, and 5 bases lay outside the gene matches. CDR1 GTSNPN and CDR2 SVGIG come from the germline V gene (reference sequence). This rearrangement joins TRBV30 to TRBJ2-1; TRBD2 matches at 10 bases. What was sequenced was peripheral blood. The sequence was obtained from a woman aged 45 to 65 with active or convalescent COVID-19. In DNA, the CDR3 is TGTGCCTGGAGTGGTAGCGGGAGGCGCCCCTACAATGAGCAGTTCTTC. This gives the protein CAWSGSGRRPYNEQFF.